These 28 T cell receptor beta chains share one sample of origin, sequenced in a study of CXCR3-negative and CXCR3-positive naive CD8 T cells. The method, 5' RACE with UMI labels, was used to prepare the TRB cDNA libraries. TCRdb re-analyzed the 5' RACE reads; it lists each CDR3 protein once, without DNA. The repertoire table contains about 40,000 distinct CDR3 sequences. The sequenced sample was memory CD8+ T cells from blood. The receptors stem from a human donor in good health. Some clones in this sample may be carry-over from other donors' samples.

The CDR3: CASSAGGDEQFF. The gene calls are TRBV7-3 and TRBJ2-1; the TRBD2 assignment by TCRdb is unverifiable without DNA. Germline V gives CDR1 SGHTA, CDR2 FQGTGA. The CDR3 loop spans 12 amino acids.

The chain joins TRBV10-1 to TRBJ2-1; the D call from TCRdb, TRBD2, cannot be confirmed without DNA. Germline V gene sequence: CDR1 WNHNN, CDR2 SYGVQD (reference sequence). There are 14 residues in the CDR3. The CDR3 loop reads CQHLSGGHYNEQFF.

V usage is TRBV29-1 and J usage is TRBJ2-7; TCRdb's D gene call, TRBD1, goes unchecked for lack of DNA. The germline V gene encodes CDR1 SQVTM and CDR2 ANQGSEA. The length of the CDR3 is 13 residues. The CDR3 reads CSVSHIGAYEQYF.

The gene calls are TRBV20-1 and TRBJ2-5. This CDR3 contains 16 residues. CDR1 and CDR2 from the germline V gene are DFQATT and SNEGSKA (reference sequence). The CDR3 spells CSANHRVSTPQETQYF.

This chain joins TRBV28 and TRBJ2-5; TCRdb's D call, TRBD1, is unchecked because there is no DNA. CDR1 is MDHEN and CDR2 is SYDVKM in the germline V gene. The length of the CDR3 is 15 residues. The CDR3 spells CASSPNWDVQETQYF.

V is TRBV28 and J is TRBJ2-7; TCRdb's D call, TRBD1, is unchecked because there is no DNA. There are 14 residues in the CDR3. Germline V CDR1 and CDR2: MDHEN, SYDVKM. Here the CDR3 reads CASIETGGGYEQYF.

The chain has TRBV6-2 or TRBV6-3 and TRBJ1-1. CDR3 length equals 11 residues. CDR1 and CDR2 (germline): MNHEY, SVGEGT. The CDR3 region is CASSYSFEAFF.

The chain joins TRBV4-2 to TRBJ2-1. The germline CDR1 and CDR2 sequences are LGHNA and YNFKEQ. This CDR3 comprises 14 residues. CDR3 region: CASSQDFSVNEQFF.

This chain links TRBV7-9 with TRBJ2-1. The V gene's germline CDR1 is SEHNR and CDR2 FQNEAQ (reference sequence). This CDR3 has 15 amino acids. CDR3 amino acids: CASSFVTSSYNEQFF.

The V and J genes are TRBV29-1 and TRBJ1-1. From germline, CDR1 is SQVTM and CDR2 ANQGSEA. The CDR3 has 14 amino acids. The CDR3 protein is CSVEDAGASYEAFF.

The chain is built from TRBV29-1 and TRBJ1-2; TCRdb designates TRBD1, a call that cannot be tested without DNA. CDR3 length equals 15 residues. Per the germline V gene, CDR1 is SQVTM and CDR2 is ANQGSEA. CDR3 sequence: CSVERPGQTNYGYTF.

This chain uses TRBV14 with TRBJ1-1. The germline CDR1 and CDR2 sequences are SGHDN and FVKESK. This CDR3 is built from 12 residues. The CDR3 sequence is CASSQVNTEAFF.

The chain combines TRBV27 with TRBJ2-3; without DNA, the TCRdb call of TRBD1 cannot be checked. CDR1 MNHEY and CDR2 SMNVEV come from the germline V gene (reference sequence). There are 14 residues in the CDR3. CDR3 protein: CASTPGAYPDTQYF.

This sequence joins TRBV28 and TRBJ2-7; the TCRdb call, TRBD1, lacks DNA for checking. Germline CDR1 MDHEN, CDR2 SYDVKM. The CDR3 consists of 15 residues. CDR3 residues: CASSLLADQGYEQYF.

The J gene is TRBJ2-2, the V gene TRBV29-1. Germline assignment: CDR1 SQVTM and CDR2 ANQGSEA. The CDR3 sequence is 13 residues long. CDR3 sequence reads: CSVEAYNTGELFF.

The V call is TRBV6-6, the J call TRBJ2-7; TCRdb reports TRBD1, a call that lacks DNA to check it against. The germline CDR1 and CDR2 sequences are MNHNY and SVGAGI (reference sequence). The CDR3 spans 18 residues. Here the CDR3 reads CASSYPIRDRRFSYEQYF.

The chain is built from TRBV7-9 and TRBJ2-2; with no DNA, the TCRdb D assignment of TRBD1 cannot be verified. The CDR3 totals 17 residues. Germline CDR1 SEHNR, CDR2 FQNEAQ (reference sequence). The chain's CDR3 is CASSLSPGQGYTGELFF.

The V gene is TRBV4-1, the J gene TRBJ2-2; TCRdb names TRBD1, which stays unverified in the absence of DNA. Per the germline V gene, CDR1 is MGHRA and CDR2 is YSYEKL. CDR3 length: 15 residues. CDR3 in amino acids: CASSLTGTDTGELFF.

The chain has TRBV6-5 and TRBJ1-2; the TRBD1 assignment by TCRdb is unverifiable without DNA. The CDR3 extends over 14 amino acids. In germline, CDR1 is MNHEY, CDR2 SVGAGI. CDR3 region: CASSYNWGTRSYTF.

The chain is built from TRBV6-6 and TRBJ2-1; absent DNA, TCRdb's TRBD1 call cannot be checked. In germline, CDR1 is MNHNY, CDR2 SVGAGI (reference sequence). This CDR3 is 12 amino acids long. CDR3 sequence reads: CASTQTGEEQFF.

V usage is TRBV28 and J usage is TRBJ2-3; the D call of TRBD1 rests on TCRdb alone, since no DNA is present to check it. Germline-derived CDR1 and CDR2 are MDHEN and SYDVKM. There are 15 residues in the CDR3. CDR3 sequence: CASSTRQEFTDTQYF.

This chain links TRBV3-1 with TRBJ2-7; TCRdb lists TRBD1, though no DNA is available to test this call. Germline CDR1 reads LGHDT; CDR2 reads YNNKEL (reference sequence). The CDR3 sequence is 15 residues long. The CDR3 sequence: CASSPGPSPSYEQYF.

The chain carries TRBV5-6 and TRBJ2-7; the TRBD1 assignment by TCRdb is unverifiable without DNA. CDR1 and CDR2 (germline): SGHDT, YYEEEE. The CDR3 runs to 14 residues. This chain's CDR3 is CASSSTRTVYEQYF.

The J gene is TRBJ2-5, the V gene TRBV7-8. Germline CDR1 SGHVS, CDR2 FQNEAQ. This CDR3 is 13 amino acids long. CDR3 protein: CASSLPGWETQYF.

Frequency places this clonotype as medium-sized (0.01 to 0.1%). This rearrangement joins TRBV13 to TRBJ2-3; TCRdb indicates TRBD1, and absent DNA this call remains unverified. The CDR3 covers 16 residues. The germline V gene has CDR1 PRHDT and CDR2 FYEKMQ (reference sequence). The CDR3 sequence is CASSSPGRLATDTQYF.

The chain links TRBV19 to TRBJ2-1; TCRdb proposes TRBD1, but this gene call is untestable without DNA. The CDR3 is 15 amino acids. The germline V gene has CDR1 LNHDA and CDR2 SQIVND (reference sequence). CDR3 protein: CASSIPLSGYNEQFF.

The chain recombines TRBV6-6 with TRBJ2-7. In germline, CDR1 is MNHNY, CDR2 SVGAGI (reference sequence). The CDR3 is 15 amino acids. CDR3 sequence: CATNPRQAATYEQYF.

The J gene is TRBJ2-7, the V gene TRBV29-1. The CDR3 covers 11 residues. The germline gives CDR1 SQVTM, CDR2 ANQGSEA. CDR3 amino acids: CSVNSGYEQYF.